The 10 T cell receptor beta chains in this list originate from one sample, sequenced in a study of STAT5B mutations in CD4+ large granular lymphocyte leukemia. The repertoire was sequenced with immunoSEQ multiplex PCR; TCRdb's copy has only in-frame clones and lacks some. The sample consists of 40,000 to 50,000 clones, around 82% of them appearing once. The source material was CD4+ T cells from blood buffy coats. These receptors originate from a human donor in good health.

This chain joins TRBV5-1 and TRBJ2-5, with D possibly TRBD1 on 6 matching bases. V lost 4 bases and J lost 3, with 19 bases in between. The CDR3 length is 16 residues. CDR1 is SGHRS and CDR2 is YFSETQ in the germline V gene. The CDR3 bases are TGCGCCAGCAGCAGAGTACTCACAGGGATCGAAGAGACCCAGTACTTC. It codes for CASSRVLTGIEETQYF.

The chain has TRBV5-1 and TRBJ2-5; 7 nucleotides align to TRBD2. The CDR3 extends over 14 amino acids. V was clipped by 4 bases and J by 5 bases; unmatched bases: 8. Germline loops: CDR1 SGHRS, CDR2 YFSETQ. CDR3 amino acids: CASSGAGRGETQYF. In DNA form, the CDR3 reads TGCGCCAGCAGCGGGGCTGGGCGGGGGGAGACCCAGTACTTC.

The V call is TRBV9, the J call TRBJ2-5, with TRBD2 as a possible D gene (5 bases). CDR3 length: 14 residues. V was trimmed by 0 bases and J by 3 bases, leaving 9 bases between them. Germline lookup yields CDR1 SGDLS and CDR2 YYNGEE. The CDR3 DNA is TGTGCCAGCAGCGTAGAGGTGGGAGAAGAGACCCAGTACTTC. Translated: CASSVEVGEETQYF. The whole variable domain, remainder taken from reference TRBV9 and TRBJ2-5, is DSGVTQTPKHLITATGQRVTLRCSPRSGDLSVYWYQQSLDQGLQFLIQYYNGEERAKGNILERFSAQQFPDLHSELNLSSLELGDSALYFCASSVEVGEETQYFGPGTRLLVL.

V and J are TRBV19 and TRBJ2-1; 11 positions match TRBD2. Germline CDR1 reads LNHDA; CDR2 reads SQIVND (reference sequence). The CDR3 is 18 amino acids. After removal of 2 bases from V and 0 bases from J, the junction contained 6 bases not matched to a gene. The CDR3 coding sequence is TGTGCCAGTAGTATAAGGGGACTAGCGGAGACCTCCTACAATGAGCAGTTCTTC. Translating gives CASSIRGLAETSYNEQFF. The complete variable domain, with remaining parts taken from reference TRBV19 and TRBJ2-1, reads DGGITQSPKYLFRKEGQNVTLSCEQNLNHDAMYWYRQDPGQGLRLIYYSQIVNDFQKGDIAEGYSVSREKKESFPLTVTSAQKNPTAFYLCASSIRGLAETSYNEQFFGPGTRLTVL.

The V gene is TRBV7-9, the J gene TRBJ2-7; no clear D gene. This CDR3 region has 12 residues. Germline V CDR1 and CDR2: SEHNR, FQNEAQ (reference sequence). V lost 4 bases and J lost 6, with 10 bases in between. In nucleotides, the CDR3 is TGTGCCAGCAGCTCGAGAGACTCCGAGCAGTACTTC. The encoded protein is CASSSRDSEQYF.

The chain combines TRBV28 with TRBJ2-1; possible D gene TRBD2, 6 bases. In germline, CDR1 is MDHEN, CDR2 SYDVKM. The V gene lost 6 bases and the J gene lost 4 bases, with 13 bases spanning the gap. The CDR3 extends over 14 amino acids. CDR3 bases: TGTGCCAGCAGCTTGTTCGGGGGATACAATGAGCAGTTCTTC. Residues: CASSLFGGYNEQFF.

This clone came up a few times. This CDR3 is also generated by other DNA sequences in the sample. The gene calls are TRBV7-9 and TRBJ1-1; D is perhaps TRBD1 (5 bases). The CDR3 has 13 amino acids. Germline V CDR1 and CDR2: SEHNR, FQNEAQ (reference sequence). Deletions cut 3 bases from V and 5 bases from J, with 10 bases between. DNA of the CDR3: TGTGCCAGCAGCTTCAGGGAGGGGACTGAAGCTTTCTTT. The encoded protein is CASSFREGTEAFF.

CDR3 sequence: CASSSVLGYEQYF. The CDR3 DNA is TGTGCCAGCAGTTCCGTCTTGGGCTACGAGCAGTACTTC. The chain recombines TRBV27 with TRBJ2-7; the D is unclear. This CDR3 region has 13 residues. From germline, CDR1 is MNHEY and CDR2 SMNVEV (reference sequence). V was shortened by 4 bases and J by 3 bases, with 10 bases between the two germline ends.

In this sample, this clone turned up once. The CDR3 sequence is CASSRRLAGASDEQYF. DNA of the CDR3: TGTGCCAGCAGTCGGAGACTAGCGGGAGCATCCGACGAGCAGTACTTC. This chain joins TRBV28 and TRBJ2-7, with 12 bases matching TRBD2. The CDR3 runs 16 residues. Germline CDR1 MDHEN, CDR2 SYDVKM. J gave up 5 bases and V 5 bases, and 10 bases lay outside the gene matches.

The CDR3 region has the DNA TGTGCCACCAACCGGGACAGCCACTTAACCGGGGAGCTGTTTTTT. Translation gives CATNRDSHLTGELFF. This sequence joins TRBV10-3 and TRBJ2-2; TRBD1 matches at 7 bases. CDR1 and CDR2 (germline): ENHRY, SYGVKD. This CDR3 contains 15 residues. The V and J ends lost 10 bases and 5 bases, in that order; junction bases with no gene match: 13.